Presented here are 11 T cell receptor beta chains from one specimen sequenced in a study of blood T cell repertoires in COVID-19. Here immunoSEQ multiplex PCR was the method, and the copy in TCRdb shows in-frame clones only, minus some. The sample consists of about 230,000 clones, over 70% of them appearing once. The sequenced sample was peripheral blood. The receptor set was obtained from a man aged 35 to 55 with acute or convalescent COVID-19.

This clone was seen just once. The V and J genes are TRBV7-8 and TRBJ2-6, with 7 bases fitting TRBD1. This CDR3 contains 17 residues. Trimming cost V 0 bases and J 3 bases; bases outside gene matches: 5. In germline, CDR1 is SGHVS, CDR2 FQNEAQ. The CDR3 sequence: CASSLARTGGGANVLTF. As DNA, the CDR3 is TGTGCCAGCAGCTTAGCGAGGACAGGAGGTGGGGCCAACGTCCTGACTTTC.

This clone has just one count. This chain connects TRBV5-1 to TRBJ2-7; 9 bases fit TRBD2. After removal of 3 bases from V and 2 bases from J, the junction contained 6 bases not matched to a gene. CDR1 SGHRS and CDR2 YFSETQ come from the germline V gene. The CDR3 has 15 residues. The CDR3: CASSSGTSPAYEQYF. CDR3 bases: TGCGCCAGCAGCTCGGGGACTAGCCCCGCCTACGAGCAGTACTTC.

V and J are TRBV4-3 and TRBJ1-4; D possibly corresponds to TRBD1 (5 bases). With 1 base removed from V and 5 bases from J, the gap between germline ends came to 11 bases. The CDR3 extends over 15 amino acids. Germline values: CDR1 LGHNA, CDR2 YSLEER. DNA for the CDR3: TGCGCCAGCAGCCAAGTTGGGGCGGGGAATGAAAAACTGTTTTTT. This translates into CASSQVGAGNEKLFF.

This chain connects TRBV28 to TRBJ2-7; TRBD1 aligns across 10 bases. J gave up 5 bases and V 6 bases, and 13 bases lay outside the gene matches. The V gene's germline CDR1 is MDHEN and CDR2 SYDVKM. The CDR3 is made up of 16 amino acids. CDR3 DNA sequence: TGTGCCAGCAGCCCTCCCGTGGGACAGGGGAAGAACGAGCAGTACTTC. The encoded protein is CASSPPVGQGKNEQYF.

The chain has TRBV7-9 and TRBJ1-3; the D is unclear. Trimming removed 1 base from V and 1 base from J, with 8 bases in between. From germline, CDR1 is SEHNR and CDR2 FQNEAQ (reference sequence). This CDR3 contains 15 residues. The CDR3 spells CASSLEGGSGNTIYF. The CDR3 bases are TGTGCCAGCAGCTTAGAGGGAGGTTCTGGAAACACCATATATTTT.

The V call is TRBV5-8, the J call TRBJ2-1; the D gene is possibly TRBD2 (5 bases). Trimming took 8 bases from V and 4 from J, leaving 13 bases between them. CDR3 length: 13 amino acids. Germline CDR1 and CDR2: SGHTS and YDEGEE. CDR3 sequence (DNA): TGTGCCAGAGGGAGCGGAGCGTACAATGAGCAGTTCTTC. It specifies CARGSGAYNEQFF.

The J gene is TRBJ2-7, the V gene TRBV7-2; D perhaps matches TRBD2 (7 bases). The V and J ends lost 2 bases and 1 base respectively, with 15 bases between them. The V gene's germline CDR1 is SGHTA and CDR2 FQGNSA. CDR3 length: 16 amino acids. The CDR3 region has the DNA TGTGCCAGCAGCTTAAGGGGGACTATCCCATCCTACGAGCAGTACTTC. Translating gives CASSLRGTIPSYEQYF. Complete variable domain (other parts from reference TRBV7-2 and TRBJ2-7): GAGVSQSPSNKVTEKGKDVELRCDPISGHTALYWYRQSLGQGLEFLIYFQGNSAPDKSGLPSDRFSAERTGGSVSTLTIQRTQQEDSAVYLCASSLRGTIPSYEQYFGPGTRLTVT.

This chain connects TRBV25-1 to TRBJ2-2; TRBD2 matches at 8 bases. The trim removed 4 bases at V and 5 bases at J, leaving 9 bases unmatched. The CDR3 spans 16 residues. Germline V lookup: CDR1 MGHDK, CDR2 SYGVNS. The CDR3 protein is CASSGPSGSGTGELFF. CDR3 DNA: TGTGCCAGCAGTGGTCCGAGCGGGAGTGGAACCGGGGAGCTGTTTTTT.

The rearrangement links TRBV7-2 to TRBJ2-3, with 7 bases aligning to TRBD1. The CDR3 is 15 residues long. V lost 1 base to trimming and J lost 2 bases; unmatched junction nucleotides: 3. Per the germline V gene, CDR1 is SGHTA and CDR2 is FQGNSA. CDR3 DNA sequence: TGTGCCAGCAGCTTAGTGGGACAGAACACAGATACGCAGTATTTT. Residues: CASSLVGQNTDTQYF.

This chain joins TRBV28 and TRBJ2-2; D is possibly TRBD2 (6 bases). With 6 bases removed from V and 5 bases from J, the gap between germline ends came to 19 bases. Germline V gives CDR1 MDHEN, CDR2 SYDVKM. The CDR3 loop spans 16 amino acids. CDR3 bases: TGTGCCAGCAGCCTAGAATATCCAGGGAGGACCGGGGAGCTGTTTTTT. It yields the protein CASSLEYPGRTGELFF.

This chain uses TRBV19 with TRBJ1-2; 8 bases line up with TRBD1. The CDR3 contains 14 residues. V was pared by 9 bases and J by 8 bases, with 14 bases of the junction left unmatched. The germline V gene has CDR1 LNHDA and CDR2 SQIVND (reference sequence). DNA for the CDR3: TGTGCCAGCAGCCCCCAGGGACAGGATTACGGCTACACCTTC. The encoded protein is CASSPQGQDYGYTF.